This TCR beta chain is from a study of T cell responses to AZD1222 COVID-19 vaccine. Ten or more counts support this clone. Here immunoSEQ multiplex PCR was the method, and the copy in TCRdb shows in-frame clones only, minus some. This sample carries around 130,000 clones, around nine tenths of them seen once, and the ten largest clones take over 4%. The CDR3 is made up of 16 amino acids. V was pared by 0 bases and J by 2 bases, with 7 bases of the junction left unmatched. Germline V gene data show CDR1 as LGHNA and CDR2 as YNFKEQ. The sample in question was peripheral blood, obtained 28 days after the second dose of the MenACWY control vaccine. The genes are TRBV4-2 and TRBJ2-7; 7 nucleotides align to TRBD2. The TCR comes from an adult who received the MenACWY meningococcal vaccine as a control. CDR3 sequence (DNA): TGTGCCAGCAGCCAAGAAACCGGGAGCGGGGCCTACGAGCAGTACTTC. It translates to CASSQETGSGAYEQYF.